A selection of T cell receptor beta chains follows, all from one sample in a study of cytomegalovirus exposure and HLA in healthy donors. Only in-frame clones appear in the TCRdb table, and some are missing; sequencing was by immunoSEQ multiplex PCR. The table shows approximately 130,000 clones, with over 80% occurring only once. Input material: PBMCs. All receptors come from a man aged 35-49 years in good health and CMV-seronegative. Both conserved end residues are part of each CDR3. D genes are given only for firm matches. Not every row has a clone size; where given, it reads once, few, many or a size class.

-,TRBV7-2,TRBJ2-7,TRBD2,CASQREGIDEQYF,TGTGCCAGCCAGCGGGAGGGTATTGACGAGCAGTACTTC
-,TRBV4-3,TRBJ2-1,-,CASSQTIGVYNEQFF,TGCGCCAGCAGCCAAACTATCGGGGTCTACAATGAGCAGTTCTTC
few,TRBV10-3,TRBJ2-7,TRBD2,CAIGTSGYEQYF,TGTGCCATCGGGACTAGCGGGTACGAGCAGTACTTC
-,TRBV29-1,TRBJ2-1,-,CSVETAIPDEQFF,TGCAGCGTTGAAACAGCTATTCCTGATGAGCAGTTCTTC
-,TRBV5-4,TRBJ2-3,-,CASSQGPTDTQYF,TGTGCCAGCAGCCAGGGGCCTACAGATACGCAGTATTTT
-,TRBV29-1,TRBJ2-1,TRBD2,CSVETSASYNEQFF,TGCAGCGTTGAAACTAGCGCTTCCTACAATGAGCAGTTCTTC
-,TRBV21-1,TRBJ2-1,-,CAESSYNEQFF,TGTGCCGAGAGCTCCTACAATGAGCAGTTCTTC
-,TRBV2,TRBJ2-2,-,CASSLRQVANTGELFF,TGTGCCAGCAGTCTTCGACAGGTAGCGAACACCGGGGAGCTGTTTTTT
-,TRBV5-3,TRBJ2-7,TRBD1,CARSLLFPGTGVPYEQYF,TGTGCCAGAAGCTTGCTGTTTCCTGGGACAGGGGTTCCCTACGAGCAGTACTTC
-,TRBV6-4,TRBJ2-3,TRBD1,CASSGDRGSDTQYF,TGTGCCAGCAGTGGCGACAGGGGCTCAGATACGCAGTATTTT
-,TRBV5-5,TRBJ1-1,-,CASSLVGETEAFF,TGTGCCAGCAGCTTGGTAGGGGAAACTGAAGCTTTCTTT
-,TRBV6-6,TRBJ1-6,TRBD1,CASSYSTGENSPLHF,TGTGCCAGCAGTTACTCCACAGGGGAGAATTCACCCCTCCACTTT
-,TRBV28,TRBJ1-4,-,CASSRDYVTANEKLFF,TGTGCCAGCAGTAGAGATTATGTGACAGCGAATGAAAAACTGTTTTTT
-,TRBV5-4,TRBJ1-2,TRBD1,CASSSGQGNYGYTF,TGTGCCAGCAGCTCGGGACAGGGCAACTATGGCTACACCTTC
-,TRBV5-6,TRBJ2-7,TRBD1,CASSLNRGEQYF,TGTGCCAGCAGCTTGAACAGGGGCGAGCAGTACTTC
-,TRBV9,TRBJ2-5,-,CASSVESGKETQYF,TGTGCCAGCAGCGTAGAGTCAGGAAAAGAGACCCAGTACTTC
-,TRBV14,TRBJ1-3,-,CASSQESFSSGNTIYF,TGTGCCAGCAGCCAAGAATCATTTTCCTCTGGAAACACCATATATTTT
-,TRBV18,TRBJ2-1,-,CASSLRQIPYNEQFF,TGTGCCAGCTCACTTAGACAGATCCCCTACAATGAGCAGTTCTTC
-,TRBV9,TRBJ2-7,-,CASSVVPQVTTYEQYF,TGTGCCAGCAGCGTAGTTCCCCAGGTCACCACCTACGAGCAGTACTTC
-,TRBV6-1,TRBJ2-3,TRBD2,CASRAIAGSTDTQYF,TGTGCCAGCAGGGCTATAGCGGGGAGCACAGATACGCAGTATTTT
few,TRBV9,TRBJ1-5,-,CASSAEVNQPQHF,TGTGCCAGCAGCGCTGAGGTCAATCAGCCCCAGCATTTT
-,TRBV29-1,TRBJ2-7,-,CSVAPQDGSFEQYF,TGCAGCGTTGCCCCCCAAGACGGGAGTTTCGAGCAGTACTTC
-,TRBV9,TRBJ1-3,TRBD1,CASSVGTGGTADTIYF,TGTGCCAGCAGCGTAGGGACAGGGGGAACGGCGGACACCATATATTTT
-,TRBV7-8,TRBJ2-3,TRBD1,CASSKRQGRTDTQYF,TGTGCCAGCAGCAAACGACAGGGCCGCACAGATACGCAGTATTTT
-,TRBV5-5,TRBJ2-2,TRBD1,CASSSGQGWAGELFF,TGTGCCAGCAGCTCCGGACAGGGGTGGGCCGGGGAGCTGTTTTTT
-,TRBV7-9,TRBJ2-2,-,CASSFQTGELFF,TGTGCCAGCAGTTTCCAGACCGGGGAGCTGTTTTTT